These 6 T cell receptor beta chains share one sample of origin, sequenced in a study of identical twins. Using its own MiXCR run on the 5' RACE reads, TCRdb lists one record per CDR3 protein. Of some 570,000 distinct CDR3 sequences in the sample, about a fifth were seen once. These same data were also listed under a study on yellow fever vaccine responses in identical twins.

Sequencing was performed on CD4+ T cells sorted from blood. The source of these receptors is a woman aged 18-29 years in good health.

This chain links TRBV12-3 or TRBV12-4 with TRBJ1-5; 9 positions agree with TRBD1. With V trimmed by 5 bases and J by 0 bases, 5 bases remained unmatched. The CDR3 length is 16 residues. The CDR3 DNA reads TGTGCCAGCAGTGGACAGGGGACCCATAGCAATCAGCCCCAGCATTTT. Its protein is CASSGQGTHSNQPQHF.

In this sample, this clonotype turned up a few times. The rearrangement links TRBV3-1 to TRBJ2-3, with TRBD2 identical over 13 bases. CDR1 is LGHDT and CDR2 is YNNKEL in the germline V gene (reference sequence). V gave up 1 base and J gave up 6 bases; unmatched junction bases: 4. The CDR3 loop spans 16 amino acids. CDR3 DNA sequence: TGTGCCAGCAGCCAAGCACTAGCGGGAGGGTACGATACGCAGTATTTT. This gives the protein CASSQALAGGYDTQYF.

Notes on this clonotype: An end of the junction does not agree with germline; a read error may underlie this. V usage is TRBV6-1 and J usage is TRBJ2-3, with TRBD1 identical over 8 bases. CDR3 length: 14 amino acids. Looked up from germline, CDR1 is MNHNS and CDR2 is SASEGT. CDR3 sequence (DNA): TGTGCCAGCAAGAGACAGGGGAGCACAGATACGCGGTATTTT. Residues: CASKRQGSTDTRYF.

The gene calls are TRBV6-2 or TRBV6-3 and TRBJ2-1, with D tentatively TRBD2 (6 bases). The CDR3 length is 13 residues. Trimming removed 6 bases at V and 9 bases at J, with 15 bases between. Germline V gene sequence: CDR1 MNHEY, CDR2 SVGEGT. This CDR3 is CASRIREVSEQFF. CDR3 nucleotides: TGTGCCAGCAGAATAAGGGAGGTCAGTGAGCAGTTCTTC.

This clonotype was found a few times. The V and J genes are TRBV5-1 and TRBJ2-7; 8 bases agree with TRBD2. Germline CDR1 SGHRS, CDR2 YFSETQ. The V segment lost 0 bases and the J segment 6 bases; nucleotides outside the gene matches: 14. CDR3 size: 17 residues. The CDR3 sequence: CASSLAGGAGVLLEQYF. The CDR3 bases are TGCGCCAGCAGCTTGGCCGGGGGAGCGGGAGTACTCCTCGAGCAGTACTTC.

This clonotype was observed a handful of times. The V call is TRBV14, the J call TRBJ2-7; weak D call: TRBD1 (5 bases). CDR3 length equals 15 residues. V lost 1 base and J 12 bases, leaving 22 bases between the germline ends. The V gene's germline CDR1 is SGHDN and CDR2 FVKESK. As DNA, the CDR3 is TGTGCCAGCAGCCAAGCTACCTCAGTGACAGTTTCGATGTACTTC. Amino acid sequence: CASSQATSVTVSMYF.